The 27 T cell receptor beta chains below were found in one sample sequenced in a study of cytomegalovirus exposure and HLA in healthy donors. Both 60 Vbeta primers and 13 Jbeta primers went into the PCR. Measured with immunoSEQ multiplex PCR; TCRdb has only the in-frame clones, and not every one. The sample lists some 120,000 clones, about 8.5% occurring once. The sequencing sample was made of PBMCs. The receptors derive from a man aged 35 to 55 in good health and CMV-seronegative.

Concerning this clone itself: Other DNA sequences in this sample translate to the same CDR3. The V gene is TRBV28, the J gene TRBJ1-2; D remains ambiguous. V lost 5 bases to trimming and J lost 4 bases, with 17 bases between them. From germline, CDR1 is MDHEN and CDR2 SYDVKM. The CDR3 covers 15 residues. CDR3 nucleotide sequence: TGTGCCAGCAGTCCTCGGGAGCGCCGAGTCTATGGCTACACCTTC. Translation: CASSPRERRVYGYTF.

This chain joins TRBV7-9 and TRBJ2-7; D is undetermined. The V gene lost 5 bases and the J gene lost 2 bases, with 7 bases spanning the gap. CDR1 SEHNR and CDR2 FQNEAQ come from the germline V gene (reference sequence). This CDR3 contains 12 residues. In nucleotides, the CDR3 is TGTGCCAGCAGCCCCGAGCCCTACGAGCAGTACTTC. Translating it yields CASSPEPYEQYF.

This clone turned up a few times. The junction shows a germline mismatch at one end, possibly a read error. V is TRBV11-2 and J is TRBJ2-2, with 14 positions matching TRBD2. Germline loops: CDR1 SGHAT, CDR2 FQNNGV. This CDR3 is built from 16 residues. The CDR3 protein is CASSSGLAGGTGDLFF. The CDR3, as DNA: TGTGCCAGCAGCTCCGGACTAGCGGGGGGAACCGGGGATCTGTTTTTT. The variable domain in full, completed from reference TRBV11-2 and TRBJ2-2, reads EAGVAQSPRYKIIEKRQSVAFWCNPISGHATLYWYQQILGQGPKLLIQFQNNGVVDDSQLPKDRFSAERLKGVDSTLKIQPAKLEDSAVYLCASSSGLAGGTGDLFFGEGSRLTVL.

This clone was recorded a few times. V and J are TRBV19 and TRBJ2-1; TRBD2 aligns across 9 bases. Per germline, CDR1 LNHDA and CDR2 SQIVND (reference sequence). This CDR3 spans 17 amino acids. Trimming cost V 7 bases and J 3 bases; bases outside gene matches: 13. This chain's CDR3 is CASKPGGSGGFYNEQFF. CDR3 nucleotides: TGTGCCAGTAAACCAGGAGGTAGCGGGGGTTTCTACAATGAGCAGTTCTTC.

This chain uses TRBV28 with TRBJ2-7; 8 bases agree with TRBD1. CDR1 is MDHEN, CDR2 SYDVKM, per germline. The CDR3 covers 14 residues. Losses at the gene ends were 6 bases for V and 4 bases for J; bases not matched to a gene: 8. In nucleotides, the CDR3 is TGTGCCAGCAGCCCCCGGGACAGGAGGTACGAGCAGTACTTC. This encodes CASSPRDRRYEQYF.

This clone came up a few times. CDR3 loop: CASSPGQGSEAFF. The CDR3 DNA follows: TGCGCCAGCAGCCCTGGACAGGGGAGTGAAGCTTTCTTT. The gene calls are TRBV5-1 and TRBJ1-1; 9 bases agree with TRBD1. The CDR3 covers 13 residues. Germline CDR1 is SGHRS and CDR2 is YFSETQ. V lost 4 bases, J lost 7 bases, and 5 bases stayed unmatched.

This clone has just a few counts. At one of its ends the junction is not consistent with the germline gene, which may arise from a read error. The sample holds other DNA sequences that translate to the same CDR3. The rearrangement joins TRBV7-9 to TRBJ1-1; D uncertain. Germline V lookup: CDR1 SEHNR, CDR2 FQNEAQ (reference sequence). The CDR3 consists of 14 residues. The DNA of the CDR3 is TGTGCCAGCAGCTCCGACGGAGTGAATACTGAAGCTTTCTTT. It encodes CASSSDGVNTEAFF.

V and J are TRBV30 and TRBJ2-2, with TRBD2 as a possible D gene (6 bases). Between the trimmed V and J ends, which lost 2 bases and 4 bases, there was a span of 14 bases. The CDR3 extends over 15 amino acids. In germline, CDR1 is GTSNPN, CDR2 SVGIG (reference sequence). The CDR3 DNA reads TGTGCCTGGAGTCCGGGACTCCTAAGCACCGGGGAGCTGTTTTTT. Translated, it gives CAWSPGLLSTGELFF.

The CDR3 is CASSGRDNNEQFF. Here the CDR3 DNA reads TGTGCCAGCAGCGGCCGGGACAACAATGAGCAGTTCTTC. This chain links TRBV9 with TRBJ2-1; a possible D gene is TRBD1 (6 bases). This CDR3 contains 13 residues. Per germline, CDR1 SGDLS and CDR2 YYNGEE. Trimming stripped 3 bases from V and 5 bases from J, with 9 bases between.

The chain uses TRBV15 and TRBJ2-1; D call uncertain. The CDR3 consists of 16 residues. Trimming took off 0 bases at V and 2 bases at J, with 11 bases between the two ends. Germline loops: CDR1 LNHNV, CDR2 YYDKDF (reference sequence). The CDR3: CATSRDRASAYNEQFF. CDR3 bases: TGTGCCACCAGCAGAGATAGAGCCAGCGCCTACAATGAGCAGTTCTTC.

The sample holds a few counts of this clone. The CDR3 bases are TGTGCCAGCAGCTCCGGGACAGGCTTTTCACCCCTCCACTTT. It yields the protein CASSSGTGFSPLHF. The chain employs TRBV7-9 and TRBJ1-6; the match to TRBD1 covers 8 bases. V lost 4 bases and J lost 9; bases outside the gene matches: 5. Looked up from germline, CDR1 is SEHNR and CDR2 is FQNEAQ (reference sequence). This CDR3 comprises 14 residues.

The CDR3 DNA reads TGTGCCAGCAGCCTAGAGAAGGACAGGGGCCAAGAGACCCAGTACTTC. Protein product: CASSLEKDRGQETQYF. The V and J genes are TRBV2 and TRBJ2-5, with TRBD1 matching 9 bases. The ends lost 6 bases at V and 1 base at J; junction bases unmatched: 9. Germline CDR1 reads SNHLY; CDR2 reads FYNNEI. The CDR3 consists of 16 residues.

V is TRBV25-1 and J is TRBJ2-6; 8 bases align to TRBD2. V was pared by 5 bases and J by 0 bases, with 3 bases of the junction left unmatched. The germline CDR1 and CDR2 sequences are MGHDK and SYGVNS. There are 16 residues in the CDR3. CDR3: CASSPGGDSGANVLTF. As DNA, the CDR3 is TGTGCCAGCAGTCCGGGGGGGGACTCTGGGGCCAACGTCCTGACTTTC.

This rearrangement joins TRBV6-6 to TRBJ1-1, with D maybe TRBD1 (5 bases). This CDR3 spans 14 amino acids. The germline V and J ends were trimmed by 7 bases and 0 bases, with 12 bases remaining between them. Germline assignment: CDR1 MNHNY and CDR2 SVGAGI (reference sequence). In DNA form, the CDR3 reads TGTGCCAGCACCCCCGACAGCATGAACACTGAAGCTTTCTTT. Amino acids: CASTPDSMNTEAFF.

The chain couples TRBV7-2 to TRBJ1-5, with D unresolved. CDR1 and CDR2 from the germline V gene are SGHTA and FQGNSA. CDR3 size: 13 residues. Trimming shortened V by 5 bases and J by 2 bases, and 7 bases separated the two germline ends. The CDR3 protein is CASSLYRNQPQHF. DNA for the CDR3: TGTGCCAGCAGCCTATACCGCAATCAGCCCCAGCATTTT.

V and J are TRBV6-1 and TRBJ2-7; TRBD1 agrees at 8 bases. The CDR3 spans 15 residues. V shed 6 bases and J 4 bases; nucleotides not matched to a gene: 11. Germline V gene data show CDR1 as MNHNS and CDR2 as SASEGT. The CDR3 DNA reads TGTGCCAGCAGGTATGTTCCGGGACAGGCTTACGAGCAGTACTTC. Translation: CASRYVPGQAYEQYF.

The sample holds a few counts of this clone. This sequence joins TRBV4-1 and TRBJ1-6, with 9 positions matching TRBD1. Trimming removed 3 bases from V and 3 bases from J; junction bases left unmatched: 3. Germline values: CDR1 MGHRA, CDR2 YSYEKL. The CDR3 totals 16 residues. CDR3 in amino acids: CASSHTGGNYNSPLHF. The CDR3 DNA follows: TGCGCCAGCAGCCACACAGGGGGCAACTATAATTCACCCCTCCACTTT.

This clone was counted only a few times. The rearrangement joins TRBV5-6 to TRBJ2-3; 14 bases are a match to TRBD2. The CDR3 spans 16 residues. CDR1 and CDR2 (germline): SGHDT, YYEEEE. Trimming took 4 bases from V and 4 from J; bases not matched to a gene: 5. The CDR3 is CASSEGLAGDPDTQYF. The CDR3 region has the DNA TGTGCCAGCAGCGAGGGACTAGCGGGGGACCCAGATACGCAGTATTTT.

This clone occurred a few times. This chain joins TRBV5-1 and TRBJ1-2; D remains unclear. Germline assignment: CDR1 SGHRS and CDR2 YFSETQ. This CDR3 has 15 amino acids. V was trimmed by 0 bases and J by 4 bases, leaving 13 bases between them. The CDR3 region is CASSLAQAASYGYTF. In DNA form, the CDR3 reads TGCGCCAGCAGCTTGGCCCAGGCAGCATCCTATGGCTACACCTTC.

V and J are TRBV6-6 and TRBJ1-2, with 9 bases aligning to TRBD1. The length of the CDR3 is 13 residues. Trimming took 4 bases from V and 8 from J; bases not matched to a gene: 5. Per germline, CDR1 MNHNY and CDR2 SVGAGI (reference sequence). The CDR3 region is CASSSTGGRGYTF. The CDR3 coding sequence is TGTGCCAGCAGTTCAACAGGGGGCAGGGGCTACACCTTC.

This clone was seen more than once but under ten times. This chain joins TRBV19 and TRBJ1-2; 11 bases map to TRBD1. This CDR3 region has 13 residues. CDR1 LNHDA and CDR2 SQIVND come from the germline V gene (reference sequence). The V gene end was trimmed by 4 bases and the J gene end by 12 bases; junction bases not matched to a gene: 7. For the CDR3, the DNA is TGTGCCAGTAGTACTGGGACAGGGGGGAACGACACCTTC. It is translated as CASSTGTGGNDTF.

V is TRBV9 and J is TRBJ2-2, with TRBD1 identical over 10 bases. Germline trimming cut 3 bases from V and 7 bases from J; bases unmatched to any gene: 3. The germline V gene encodes CDR1 SGDLS and CDR2 YYNGEE. The CDR3 covers 14 residues. CDR3 DNA sequence: TGTGCCAGCAGCGGGGGACAGGGGTTCGGGGAGCTGTTTTTT. Its protein product is CASSGGQGFGELFF.

The chain carries TRBV7-2 and TRBJ2-3, with D tentatively TRBD2 (6 bases). In germline, CDR1 is SGHTA, CDR2 FQGNSA. This CDR3 has 11 residues. V lost 5 bases and J 9 bases, leaving 9 bases between the germline ends. Written as DNA, the CDR3 is TGTGCCAGCAGCCCGAGCGGGACGCAGTATTTT. Translated: CASSPSGTQYF.

This chain connects TRBV5-1 to TRBJ2-1; D call uncertain. Germline V gene data show CDR1 as SGHRS and CDR2 as YFSETQ. Trimming pared 0 bases from V and 0 bases from J, leaving 7 bases between. CDR3 size: 15 residues. The CDR3 DNA follows: TGCGCCAGCAGCTTGGCTAGTAGCTCCTACAATGAGCAGTTCTTC. It yields the protein CASSLASSSYNEQFF.

The chain combines TRBV11-3 with TRBJ1-3; D remains ambiguous. The CDR3 covers 14 residues. Germline V CDR1 and CDR2: SGHNT, YENEEA. Trimming left V 4 bases short and J 0 bases short, with 7 bases between. CDR3 nucleotides: TGTGCCAGCAGCTCGGGAGACTCTGGAAACACCATATATTTT. It yields the protein CASSSGDSGNTIYF.

This chain joins TRBV19 and TRBJ1-6; 7 bases are shared with TRBD1. The germline gives CDR1 LNHDA, CDR2 SQIVND (reference sequence). CDR3 size: 14 residues. V lost 7 bases and J lost 7; bases outside the gene matches: 7. DNA of the CDR3: TGTGCCAGTAAACAGGGGTTATACAATTCACCCCTCCACTTT. This sequence encodes CASKQGLYNSPLHF.

The chain links TRBV7-9 to TRBJ2-6, with D perhaps matching TRBD1 (5 bases). V lost 5 bases to trimming and J lost 0 bases, with 14 bases between them. The CDR3 has 17 amino acids. CDR1 is SEHNR, CDR2 FQNEAQ, per germline (reference sequence). This CDR3 is CASSQGVGGSGANVLTF. In DNA form, the CDR3 reads TGTGCCAGCAGCCAAGGGGTGGGTGGCTCTGGGGCCAACGTCCTGACTTTC.